A single sample gave rise to the 16 T cell receptor beta chains below, sequenced in a study of PD-L1 blockade in urothelial cancer. Generated by immunoSEQ multiplex PCR, the TCRdb table keeps only in-frame clones and is missing some. The sample includes 20,000 to 25,000 clones, 87% of them seen just once. Sample: PBMCs, taken around atezolizumab (anti-PD-L1) treatment. These receptors came from a man aged 45-65 years with urothelial cancer.

The J gene is TRBJ1-1, the V gene TRBV21-1; the D call TRBD1 from the table was never checked on the DNA. TRBV21-1 counts as a pseudogene. CDR3 length: 16 amino acids. CDR3: CASSKDKDSGNTEAFF. DNA of the CDR3: TGTGCCAGCAGCAAAGACAAGGACAGTGGGAACACTGAAGCTTTCTTT.

V gene TRBV5-1 combines with J gene TRBJ2-7; D uncertain. Trimming left V 5 bases short and J 0 bases short, with 9 bases between. The CDR3 totals 13 residues. CDR1 SGHRS and CDR2 YFSETQ come from the germline V gene. CDR3 region: CASSEVVSYEQYF. CDR3 nucleotides: TGCGCCAGCAGTGAGGTAGTCTCCTACGAGCAGTACTTC.

The chain couples TRBV6-5 to TRBJ2-1; D call uncertain. V lost 6 bases, J lost 1 base, and 10 bases lay in between. The V gene's germline CDR1 is MNHEY and CDR2 SVGAGI. The CDR3 is 14 residues long. The CDR3 DNA sequence: TGTGCCAGCAGCCTACAGTGGTCCTACAATGAGCAGTTCTTC. It translates to CASSLQWSYNEQFF.

This chain uses TRBV29-1 with TRBJ1-1; D gene uncertain. This CDR3 is 14 amino acids long. The germline V gene encodes CDR1 SQVTM and CDR2 ANQGSEA. Trimming removed 1 base from V and 4 bases from J, with 13 bases in between. For the CDR3, the DNA is TGCAGCGTTGAAGGTGCCCGGAGGAGCACTGAAGCTTTCTTT. This encodes CSVEGARRSTEAFF.

This clone was detected once. The chain uses TRBV27 and TRBJ2-5, with D unclear. The V gene lost 3 bases and the J gene lost 4 bases, with 12 bases spanning the gap. Germline lookup yields CDR1 MNHEY and CDR2 SMNVEV (reference sequence). This CDR3 comprises 14 residues. The CDR3 loop reads CASSFWSRRETQYF. CDR3 DNA sequence: TGTGCCAGCAGTTTTTGGAGCCGCCGAGAGACCCAGTACTTC.

The chain combines TRBV30 with TRBJ2-2; TRBD1 matches at 9 bases. Germline CDR1 is GTSNPN and CDR2 is SVGIG (reference sequence). The CDR3 runs 15 residues. The V segment lost 1 base and the J segment 5 bases; nucleotides outside the gene matches: 5. CDR3 region: CAWSADRGYTGELFF. The CDR3 coding sequence is TGTGCCTGGAGTGCCGACAGGGGGTATACCGGGGAGCTGTTTTTT.

Here the CDR3 reads CASSLTSNGELFF. The CDR3 DNA is TGTGCCAGCAGTTTGACTAGTAACGGGGAGCTGTTTTTT. This chain connects TRBV27 to TRBJ2-2; perhaps TRBD2 as D (6 bases). The V end was cut by 3 bases, the J end by 7 bases, with 9 bases between. This CDR3 comprises 13 residues. Germline V gene lookup returns CDR1 MNHEY and CDR2 SMNVEV (reference sequence).

A few counts support this clone. The chain joins TRBV7-9 to TRBJ1-1; a weak D match, TRBD1 (5 bases). Germline lookup yields CDR1 SEHNR and CDR2 FQNEAQ (reference sequence). V shed 1 base and J shed 2 bases, with 11 bases lying between them. CDR3 length: 15 amino acids. The CDR3, as DNA: TGTGCCAGCAGCTTAGACCAGGGATTCAACACTGAAGCTTTCTTT. Translation: CASSLDQGFNTEAFF.

This sequence joins TRBV19 and TRBJ2-7; TRBD1 matches 10 bases. Germline CDR1 reads LNHDA; CDR2 reads SQIVND (reference sequence). The V segment lost 6 bases and the J segment 6 bases; nucleotides outside the gene matches: 5. There are 13 residues in the CDR3. CDR3 region: CASSAGTGVEQYF. In nucleotides, the CDR3 is TGTGCCAGTAGCGCCGGGACAGGGGTCGAGCAGTACTTC.

The chain combines TRBV25-1 with TRBJ1-1; maybe TRBD1 (6 bases). Germline V lookup: CDR1 MGHDK, CDR2 SYGVNS. Trimming removed 0 bases from V and 7 bases from J, with 21 bases in between. This CDR3 comprises 17 residues. The DNA for the CDR3 is TGTGCCAGCAGTGAATATCGTCCGGGTGGTAGGGGGGGTGAAGCTTTCTTT. This translates into CASSEYRPGGRGGEAFF.

CDR3 protein: CASSLSGGRADTQYF. The CDR3 nucleotides are TGCGCCAGCAGCTTGAGCGGGGGCCGGGCAGATACGCAGTATTTT. This chain connects TRBV5-1 to TRBJ2-3, with 8 bases lining up with TRBD2. The germline CDR1 and CDR2 sequences are SGHRS and YFSETQ. J lost 4 bases, V lost 1 base, and 5 bases had no gene match. This CDR3 region has 15 residues.

The rearrangement uses TRBV7-9 and TRBJ1-5, with TRBD1 matching over 7 bases. Germline CDR1 and CDR2: SEHNR and FQNEAQ (reference sequence). There are 14 residues in the CDR3. V lost 1 base, J lost 6 bases, and 3 bases stayed unmatched. The CDR3 DNA follows: TGTGCCAGCAGCTTAGGAGGGGACAGTCAGCCCCAGCATTTT. Protein product: CASSLGGDSQPQHF.

The V and J genes are TRBV7-2 and TRBJ1-4; TRBD1 matches 7 bases. The CDR3 totals 14 residues. V lost 2 bases to trimming and J lost 6 bases; unmatched junction nucleotides: 3. Germline assignment: CDR1 SGHTA and CDR2 FQGNSA. CDR3 protein: CASSLYRGDEKLFF. For the CDR3, the DNA is TGTGCCAGCAGCTTATACAGGGGAGATGAAAAACTGTTTTTT.

This clone was recorded only once. The chain combines TRBV5-1 with TRBJ1-2; possibly TRBD1 for D (5 bases). The length of the CDR3 is 14 residues. Between the trimmed V and J ends, which lost 0 bases and 6 bases, there was a span of 12 bases. Germline CDR1 is SGHRS and CDR2 is YFSETQ. The CDR3 loop reads CASSLAQGFDGYTF. For the CDR3, the DNA is TGCGCCAGCAGCTTGGCGCAGGGTTTCGATGGCTACACCTTC.

The chain links TRBV28 to TRBJ2-3; D is undetermined. The CDR3 runs 13 residues. V was pared by 8 bases and J by 6 bases, with 15 bases between. Germline values: CDR1 MDHEN, CDR2 SYDVKM. The CDR3 DNA sequence: TGTGCCAGCCTGGCCCCCTTCGTTGATACGCAGTATTTT. The encoded protein is CASLAPFVDTQYF.

The chain is built from TRBV19 and TRBJ2-3; 9 bases fit TRBD2. V shed 3 bases, J shed 2 bases, and the junction held 6 bases outside the gene matches. The CDR3 spans 16 residues. Germline CDR1 reads LNHDA; CDR2 reads SQIVND (reference sequence). The CDR3 region is CASSISTSGFTDTQYF. The CDR3 DNA sequence: TGTGCCAGTAGTATTTCTACTAGCGGGTTCACAGATACGCAGTATTTT.